These T cell receptor beta chains were read from a single sample in a study of beta chain features in type 1 diabetes. Clones were sequenced by immunoSEQ multiplex PCR, and TCRdb holds only the in-frame ones, with some missing. The sample consists of about 320,000 clones, 14% of them appearing once. The sample comprised central memory CD4+ T cells from blood. The receptors were gathered from a man under 40 in good health. Both conserved end residues are part of each CDR3. The order of the fields is V gene, J gene, D gene, clone size, CDR3 protein, CDR3 DNA. The D gene is left open where the match is weak. Expanded clones get a size class; other rows say once, few or many, or leave the size out.

TRBV7-2	TRBJ2-1	.	.	CASSLDRASYNEQFF	TGTGCCAGCAGCTTAGATCGAGCCTCCTACAATGAGCAGTTCTTC
TRBV25-1	TRBJ1-1	.	few	CASSESPVSTEAFF	TGTGCCAGCAGTGAATCCCCGGTTTCGACTGAAGCTTTCTTT
TRBV2	TRBJ1-5	.	.	CASGTEVSQPQHF	TGTGCCAGCGGGACGGAGGTCTCTCAGCCCCAGCATTTT
TRBV7-8	TRBJ1-5	.	few	CASSLQGTASNQPQHF	TGTGCCAGCAGCTTACAAGGTACAGCCAGCAATCAGCCCCAGCATTTT
TRBV5-1	TRBJ2-7	.	many	CASGTGTGSYEQYF	TGCGCCAGCGGGACCGGGACTGGCTCCTACGAGCAGTACTTC
TRBV6-5	TRBJ1-1	TRBD1	few	CASSYLPRQGNTEAFF	TGTGCCAGCAGTTATCTCCCCCGACAGGGGAACACTGAAGCTTTCTTT
TRBV5-1	TRBJ2-7	.	.	CASSHATANYEQYF	TGCGCCAGCAGCCACGCGACAGCCAACTACGAGCAGTACTTC
TRBV10-3	TRBJ1-2	.	few	CASSGVTDTF	TGTGCCAGCAGTGGGGTGACAGACACCTTC
TRBV6-5	TRBJ2-3	.	.	CASRRGGTDTQYF	TGTGCCAGCCGAAGGGGGGGCACAGATACGCAGTATTTT
TRBV4-2	TRBJ1-5	.	.	CASSLDGRRNQPQHF	TGTGCCAGCAGCTTGGATGGACGGAGAAATCAGCCCCAGCATTTT
TRBV7-8	TRBJ1-2	TRBD1	.	CASSRQGQGLGGYTF	TGTGCCAGCAGCCGCCAGGGACAGGGATTAGGAGGCTACACCTTC
TRBV7-2	TRBJ2-1	TRBD2	few	CASSSTSGRNEQFF	TGTGCCAGCAGCTCAACTAGCGGGAGGAATGAGCAGTTCTTC
TRBV4-3	TRBJ2-7	.	.	CASSPDGTGRTYEQYF	TGCGCCAGCAGCCCAGATGGAACGGGACGGACCTACGAGCAGTACTTC
TRBV5-5	TRBJ2-3	.	many	CASSFPARSDTQYF	TGTGCCAGCAGCTTCCCGGCACGATCAGATACGCAGTATTTT
TRBV4-1	TRBJ2-3	.	.	CASGTWGADTQYF	TGCGCCAGCGGCACGTGGGGGGCAGATACGCAGTATTTT
TRBV4-3	TRBJ1-2	.	medium-sized	CASSQWQNYGYTF	TGCGCCAGCAGCCAATGGCAGAACTATGGCTACACCTTC
TRBV7-9	TRBJ1-3	.	few	CASKQGYGNTIYF	TGTGCCAGCAAACAGGGTTACGGAAACACCATATATTTT
TRBV15	TRBJ2-2	.	.	CATSRDRAGVAGELFF	TGCGCCACCAGCAGAGATAGGGCAGGGGTTGCCGGGGAGCTGTTTTTT
TRBV2	TRBJ1-1	.	.	CASSELGSAEAFF	TGTGCCAGCAGTGAACTGGGGAGCGCTGAAGCTTTCTTT
TRBV6-6	TRBJ1-4	.	few	CASSYGLAGYSEKLFF	TGTGCCAGCAGTTACGGTCTTGCGGGTTATAGTGAAAAACTGTTTTTT
TRBV4-2	TRBJ2-1	TRBD1	.	CASSQELQGAGYNEQFF	TGTGCCAGCAGCCAAGAACTACAGGGGGCGGGATACAATGAGCAGTTCTTC
TRBV4-1	TRBJ1-1	.	medium-sized	CASSHHTGFSDNTEAFF	TGCGCCAGCAGCCATCATACAGGATTTTCCGACAACACTGAAGCTTTCTTT
TRBV21-1	TRBJ2-3	.	.	CASILLADTDTQYF	TGTGCCAGCATTCTCCTAGCGGACACAGATACGCAGTATTTT
TRBV7-2	TRBJ1-4	.	.	CASSLDRGTASEKLFF	TGTGCCAGCAGCTTAGATAGGGGAACGGCTTCTGAAAAACTGTTTTTT
TRBV7-2	TRBJ2-1	.	few	CASSWGDEQFF	TGTGCCAGCAGCTGGGGCGATGAGCAGTTCTTC
TRBV29-1	TRBJ2-3	.	few	CSVSEGGTSTDTQYF	TGCAGCGTCTCGGAGGGGGGCACAAGCACAGATACGCAGTATTTT
TRBV18	TRBJ2-7	TRBD1	.	CASSPQGTGEAYEQYF	TGTGCCAGCTCGCCTCAGGGGACAGGGGAGGCCTACGAGCAGTACTTC
TRBV5-1	TRBJ1-1	.	.	CASSLYGGTEAFF	TGCGCCAGCAGCTTGTATGGGGGCACTGAAGCTTTCTTT